This T cell receptor (beta chain) was profiled in a study of blood T cell repertoires in COVID-19 (dated by TCRdb to 2018 to 2021). For the wider study: Collaborator samples came from the United States, Italy and Spain and covered acute and convalescent phases of COVID-19. The prospective study material was composed of cDNA or gDNA derived from T cells, B-cell-depleted T cells, or PBMCs. The dataset comprised deeply sampled blood TCRbeta repertoires from subjects exposed to, actively infected with, or recovered from COVID-19. The repertoires were released in a freely available public database intended as a resource for research on the immune response to SARS-CoV-2. The samples were drawn from the first 160 participants of the ongoing ImmuneRACE study and from 1,200 or so subjects provided by 6 global collaborators. Nearly every sample came with metadata listing a de-identified subject ID, COVID-19 status, age in years and sex. Where HLA class I and class II types were available, the types were taken from metadata supplied by the sample provider, not from assay-based typing. The paper's findings and limits, for the study overall: Clinical and demographic metadata were provided uncurated, with the amount varying by source and participant.

Each collaborating institution followed its own protocols to collect whole blood in K2EDTA tubes. For TCRbeta analysis, collaborator samples were shipped as frozen whole blood, as isolated PBMCs, or as DNA extracted from either sample type. TCRbeta CDR3 regions were amplified from genomic DNA using the immunoSEQ Assay, a bias-controlled multiplex PCR. Per the source publication's procedure: The number of nucleated cells in each sample was estimated by amplification of reference gene primers within the assay. Sequence reads were collapsed and filtered to measure the absolute abundance of every unique TCRbeta CDR3 rearrangement. Productive Simpson clonality was computed per sample as the square root of Simpson's diversity index over productive rearrangements. TCRdb carries this immuneACCESS record with in-frame sequences only. Its versions omit some clonotypes, under half of them owing to an unresolved V gene in the studies checked, with the rest unexplained. V and J calls and clone size are those listed in that table; D and trimming were worked out from the DNA. For this sample the table gives approximately 220,000 clones, of which over 70% were detected only once. Together, the top ten hold 6% to 9.5% of the sample.

Comments on this clone: Its antigen remains unidentified. No base quality values were provided; no much bigger clone lies one nucleotide off.

The CDR1 and CDR2 encoded by the germline V gene are SGDLS and YYNGEE. Including cysteine and phenylalanine, the CDR3 has 14 amino acids. Just CDR3 DNA is preserved here, 42 bases in frame from base 1. The V and J ends are trimmed by 5 bases and 3 bases, leaving 15 bases between them. The TCR sequence derives from an elderly woman with acute or convalescent COVID-19. The receptor chain draws on TRBV9 and TRBJ2-7; a tentative D call is TRBD2 (7 bases match). The sequenced sample consisted of peripheral blood. The CDR3 region has the sequence CASSIQGGNYEQYF. The DNA reads as follows: TGTGCCAGCAGTATACAGGGAGGGAACTACGAGCAGTACTTC. When the CDR3 is completed using the reference TRBV9 and TRBJ2-7 genes on either side, the full variable domain is DSGVTQTPKHLITATGQRVTLRCSPRSGDLSVYWYQQSLDQGLQFLIQYYNGEERAKGNILERFSAQQFPDLHSELNLSSLELGDSALYFCASSIQGGNYEQYFGPGTRLTVT.